The clone carrying this TCR beta chain was seen just once. The sample originates from a study of blood T cell repertoires in COVID-19. Methods used by the authors: Estimation of nucleated cell counts was performed using reference gene primer amplification. Sequencing was performed with immunoSEQ multiplex PCR; in TCRdb, only in-frame clones are kept and a portion is missing. V and J calls and clone size are given by that table; D and trimming were obtained from the DNA. The repertoire includes approximately 290,000 clones, approximately 89% of them detected once, and about 2.2% sits in the top ten. From germline, CDR1 is MGHRA and CDR2 YSYEKL. The CDR3 runs 16 residues. V gave up 3 bases and J gave up 4 bases; unmatched junction bases: 6.

The sequenced sample was peripheral blood. This TCR was recovered from a young woman with COVID-19, enrolled during active disease. V usage is TRBV4-1 and J usage is TRBJ2-1; 10 bases agree with TRBD1. The CDR3 region has the DNA TGCGCCAGCAGCCACCCCGGGACAGGGGCTTACAATGAGCAGTTCTTC. It yields the protein CASSHPGTGAYNEQFF.